This T cell receptor (beta chain) originates from a study of T cells in Graves' hyperthyroidism and ophthalmopathy. A NOSPECS grade of at least 4, a Clinical Activity Score of at least 3 and duration under 3 months were recorded in ophthalmopathy patients. The authors took PBMCs from over 8.5 ml fresh peripheral blood. RNA transcripts were the template for amplifying TCR beta CDR3 regions. The HTBI set primed first-round TCR CDR3 RT-PCR. TCRdb reanalysed the multiplex PCR reads using MiXCR and keeps one entry per CDR3 protein. The table includes some 500,000 distinct CDR3 sequences, roughly a quarter detected once. This clonotype was recorded many times. Its antigen is not known. Findings and caveats of the study: Most thyroid clonotypes expanded above 0.001 appeared in blood too. Ophthalmopathy was predicted by the model a median of 6.5 months ahead of onset.

This CDR3 region has 13 residues. Germline CDR1 MNHNS, CDR2 SASEGT. V shed 2 bases and J shed 7 bases, with 11 bases lying between them. Sample: blood. This receptor was identified in a woman in her thirties with Graves' ophthalmopathy. The chain employs TRBV6-1 and TRBJ1-2; no clear D. The CDR3 here is CASSEYRVGGYTF. The CDR3 region has the DNA TGTGCCAGCAGTGAATACAGAGTGGGTGGCTACACCTTC.